These 27 T cell receptor beta chains were sequenced from one sample in a study of shared T cell receptors in the human thymus. Libraries were prepared by immunoSEQ multiplex PCR; TCRdb keeps only in-frame clonotypes and omits some of them. The table records hundreds of thousands of clones, approximately 87% of them present only once. The data were also submitted as part of a second study, on human thymus T cells.

The sequenced sample was thymocytes. Receptors originate from a boy under three years old with a congenital heart defect.

The CDR3 bases are TGTGCCATCAGTGAGCCTCCGGACAGGGAGACTTATGGCTACACCTTC. This translates into CAISEPPDRETYGYTF. The chain couples TRBV10-3 to TRBJ1-2; 8 bases map to TRBD1. The J segment lost 5 bases and the V segment lost 2 bases, leaving 10 bases of the junction unmatched. Germline V lookup: CDR1 ENHRY, CDR2 SYGVKD. The CDR3 spans 16 residues.

The rearrangement links TRBV2 to TRBJ2-7, with D hard to call. Between the trimmed V and J ends, which lost 7 bases and 2 bases, there was a span of 9 bases. The CDR3 is 12 residues long. Germline CDR1 is SNHLY and CDR2 is FYNNEI. CDR3 sequence: CASKAEPYEQYF. CDR3 sequence (DNA): TGTGCCAGCAAGGCGGAGCCCTACGAGCAGTACTTC.

J is TRBJ2-5 and V is TRBV29-1; TRBD2 aligns across 10 bases. V dropped 3 bases and J dropped 4; count of bases not matched to a gene: 14. Germline CDR1 SQVTM, CDR2 ANQGSEA. The CDR3 sequence is 17 residues long. As DNA, the CDR3 is TGCAGCGTTGATCCGGCTCCAGCGGGAGGGCCTCGAGAGACCCAGTACTTC. This codes for CSVDPAPAGGPRETQYF.

The chain employs TRBV7-9 and TRBJ2-7; 10 nucleotides align to TRBD2. CDR1 and CDR2 from the germline V gene are SEHNR and FQNEAQ (reference sequence). The CDR3 runs to 15 residues. The V segment lost 2 bases and the J segment 2 bases; nucleotides outside the gene matches: 3. CDR3 in amino acids: CASSLPGTSAYEQYF. CDR3 bases: TGTGCCAGCAGCTTACCCGGGACTAGCGCCTACGAGCAGTACTTC. Full variable domain (missing parts from reference TRBV7-9 and TRBJ2-7): DTGVSQNPRHKITKRGQNVTFRCDPISEHNRLYWYRQTLGQGPEFLTYFQNEAQLEKSRLLSDRFSAERPKGSFSTLEIQRTEQGDSAMYLCASSLPGTSAYEQYFGPGTRLTVT.

The chain links TRBV4-1 to TRBJ1-1; 8 bases map to TRBD1. CDR3 length: 19 amino acids. Germline values: CDR1 MGHRA, CDR2 YSYEKL. The junction had 16 bases not matched to a gene; V was cut back by 3 bases and J by 1 base. CDR3 loop: CASSHLRGRGRGGNTEAFF. CDR3 nucleotide sequence: TGCGCCAGCAGCCACCTTAGGGGCAGGGGGCGAGGTGGGAACACTGAAGCTTTCTTT.

The rearrangement joins TRBV14 to TRBJ1-2; 7 nucleotides align to TRBD1. Germline values: CDR1 SGHDN, CDR2 FVKESK. Trimming took 2 bases from V and 8 from J; bases not matched to a gene: 8. The CDR3 is made up of 14 amino acids. In DNA, the CDR3 is TGTGCCAGCAGCCAAAAGGACAGGTCGGGAGGCTACACCTTC. Its translation is CASSQKDRSGGYTF.

The CDR3 DNA sequence: TGTGCCAGCAGTGAGGACAGAGGGCTCTACGAGCAGTACTTC. This encodes CASSEDRGLYEQYF. The chain carries TRBV6-1 and TRBJ2-7; TRBD1 is a possible D gene (6 bases). The CDR3 is made up of 14 amino acids. CDR1 is MNHNS and CDR2 is SASEGT in the germline V gene. The V gene lost 3 bases and the J gene lost 3 bases, with 12 bases spanning the gap.

The chain carries TRBV11-2 and TRBJ2-5; D might be TRBD1 (5 bases). V lost 2 bases and J 2 bases, leaving 15 bases between the germline ends. The CDR3 totals 16 residues. Germline V CDR1 and CDR2: SGHAT, FQNNGV. The CDR3 here is CASSLHSGDRQETQYF. The CDR3 bases are TGTGCCAGCAGCTTACATTCGGGTGACAGACAAGAGACCCAGTACTTC. Complete variable domain (other parts from reference TRBV11-2 and TRBJ2-5): EAGVAQSPRYKIIEKRQSVAFWCNPISGHATLYWYQQILGQGPKLLIQFQNNGVVDDSQLPKDRFSAERLKGVDSTLKIQPAKLEDSAVYLCASSLHSGDRQETQYFGPGTRLLVL.

Turning to this clone: The sample has other DNA sequences that encode this CDR3 too. This chain uses TRBV10-2 with TRBJ2-5; possible D gene TRBD1, 6 bases. Germline V lookup: CDR1 WSHSY, CDR2 SAAADI. The CDR3 spans 13 residues. Trimming removed 2 bases from V and 2 bases from J, with 6 bases in between. For the CDR3, the DNA is TGCGCCAGCAGTGAGGGACAGCAAGAGACCCAGTACTTC. It yields the protein CASSEGQQETQYF.

The count of this clone is one. The chain carries TRBV5-1 and TRBJ1-5, with D hard to call. Germline assignment: CDR1 SGHRS and CDR2 YFSETQ. V was shortened by 0 bases and J by 4 bases, with 8 bases between the two germline ends. This CDR3 contains 14 residues. The CDR3, as DNA: TGCGCCAGCAGCTTGGAAGCGGGTAATCAGCCCCAGCATTTT. It translates to CASSLEAGNQPQHF.

The chain couples TRBV7-9 to TRBJ2-7, with TRBD1 identical over 7 bases. The ends lost 5 bases at V and 3 bases at J; junction bases unmatched: 13. Germline V gene data show CDR1 as SEHNR and CDR2 as FQNEAQ (reference sequence). The CDR3 has 16 amino acids. Here the CDR3 DNA reads TGTGCCAGCAGCCCCCGGAAGGCAGGGGGATTCTACGAGCAGTACTTC. This sequence encodes CASSPRKAGGFYEQYF.

The V and J genes are TRBV29-1 and TRBJ2-7; weak D call: TRBD1 (6 bases). The CDR3 totals 14 residues. Germline V gene sequence: CDR1 SQVTM, CDR2 ANQGSEA. V lost 6 bases and J lost 0, with 15 bases in between. CDR3 protein: CSVGTGQSSYEQYF. In nucleotides, the CDR3 is TGCAGCGTGGGCACCGGACAGAGCTCCTACGAGCAGTACTTC.

The rearrangement joins TRBV6-1 to TRBJ2-7; 9 bases are shared with TRBD1. Germline values: CDR1 MNHNS, CDR2 SASEGT. The CDR3 has 15 amino acids. V lost 5 bases to trimming and J lost 4 bases; unmatched junction nucleotides: 9. The CDR3 protein is CASSPNRDRDYEQYF. In nucleotides, the CDR3 is TGTGCCAGCAGTCCGAACCGGGACAGGGATTACGAGCAGTACTTC.

The chain has TRBV7-2 and TRBJ2-1, with 10 positions matching TRBD2. Germline lookup yields CDR1 SGHTA and CDR2 FQGNSA. The trim removed 6 bases at V and 3 bases at J, leaving 5 bases unmatched. This CDR3 is built from 15 residues. The CDR3 DNA sequence: TGTGCCAGCAGTTCTGCTAGCGGGGGCTACAATGAGCAGTTCTTC. Protein product: CASSSASGGYNEQFF.

V usage is TRBV15 and J usage is TRBJ1-1, with a tentative D call TRBD1 (6 bases). Trimming left V 4 bases short and J 1 base short, with 16 bases between. CDR1 is LNHNV and CDR2 is YYDKDF in the germline V gene (reference sequence). The CDR3 has 16 amino acids. This CDR3 reads CATSKQTGTQNTEAFF. The CDR3 DNA reads as TGTGCCACCAGCAAACAGACCGGGACACAGAACACTGAAGCTTTCTTT.

V and J are TRBV11-2 and TRBJ2-3, with D possibly being TRBD2 (7 bases). Germline CDR1 and CDR2: SGHAT and FQNNGV. V was shortened by 0 bases and J by 1 base, with 23 bases between the two germline ends. This CDR3 region has 20 residues. In DNA form, the CDR3 reads TGTGCCAGCAGCTTAGATCTGGGGCCTCGAGGGGGGGGATGCACAGATACGCAGTATTTT. It codes for CASSLDLGPRGGGCTDTQYF.

This clone was detected once. V is TRBV7-8 and J is TRBJ2-3, with a possible D match to TRBD2 (5 bases). The CDR3 consists of 12 residues. The germline V gene has CDR1 SGHVS and CDR2 FQNEAQ. Trimming took off 4 bases at V and 4 bases at J, with 6 bases between the two ends. The CDR3 DNA is TGTGCCAGCAGCTCGGGGTCAGATACGCAGTATTTT. Its translation: CASSSGSDTQYF.

The genes are TRBV28 and TRBJ1-3, with 7 nucleotides matching TRBD1. V trimming: 5 bases; J trimming: 2 bases; junction bases outside the gene matches: 9. Germline CDR1 MDHEN, CDR2 SYDVKM. The CDR3 has 16 amino acids. The CDR3 region has the DNA TGTGCCAGCAGTCAACTGACAGGGTTTCCTGGAAACACCATATATTTT. This gives the protein CASSQLTGFPGNTIYF.

The V call is TRBV5-1, the J call TRBJ2-1; 11 bases are a match to TRBD1. The ends lost 3 bases at V and 4 bases at J; junction bases unmatched: 3. The CDR3 runs 15 residues. Germline CDR1 SGHRS, CDR2 YFSETQ. The DNA for the CDR3 is TGCGCCAGCAGCTGGGGACAGGGGGGGTACAATGAGCAGTTCTTC. As protein: CASSWGQGGYNEQFF.

As concerns this clone: Other nucleotide sequences from this sample produce the same CDR3. The chain joins TRBV10-1 to TRBJ2-3; D is undetermined. V lost 3 bases and J lost 4, with 5 bases in between. Per the germline V gene, CDR1 is WNHNN and CDR2 is SYGVQD (reference sequence). CDR3 length: 12 residues. The DNA for the CDR3 is TGCGCCAGCAGTGATTCTGCAGATACGCAGTATTTT. Translating gives CASSDSADTQYF.

The V and J genes are TRBV7-8 and TRBJ2-5, with TRBD1 matching 8 bases. Germline values: CDR1 SGHVS, CDR2 FQNEAQ. This CDR3 comprises 18 residues. Trimming at V came to 5 bases and at J to 2 bases, leaving 16 bases not matched to a gene. The CDR3 coding sequence is TGTGCCAGCAGCACCTTACAGGGGGTCGCCGGGTGGCAAGAGACCCAGTACTTC. This translates into CASSTLQGVAGWQETQYF.

The J gene is TRBJ2-1, the V gene TRBV7-2, with 10 nucleotides matching TRBD2. Germline CDR1 reads SGHTA; CDR2 reads FQGNSA. The CDR3 has 16 residues. J gave up 6 bases and V 5 bases, and 10 bases lay outside the gene matches. CDR3 nucleotides: TGTGCCAGCAGCCTCGGAGCGGGGGGGCTGGTCAATGAGCAGTTCTTC. Protein product: CASSLGAGGLVNEQFF.

This chain links TRBV28 with TRBJ2-3; possibly TRBD2 for D (5 bases). V shed 3 bases and J shed 2 bases, with 15 bases lying between them. Germline loops: CDR1 MDHEN, CDR2 SYDVKM. The CDR3 has 16 amino acids. The CDR3 reads CASSFVIEDFTDTQYF. DNA of the CDR3: TGTGCCAGCAGTTTTGTGATAGAGGACTTCACAGATACGCAGTATTTT.

J is TRBJ2-7 and V is TRBV18; D not certain. V gave up 2 bases and J gave up 3 bases, with 8 bases separating them. CDR3 length: 13 amino acids. Germline assignment: CDR1 KGHSH and CDR2 LQKENI. CDR3 residues: CASSPGLFYEQYF. The CDR3 nucleotides read TGTGCCAGCTCACCAGGCCTTTTCTACGAGCAGTACTTC.

The chain recombines TRBV4-3 with TRBJ2-4, with TRBD2 matching over 8 bases. The CDR3 is 15 residues long. The V segment lost 1 base and the J segment 9 bases; nucleotides outside the gene matches: 8. The germline V gene encodes CDR1 LGHNA and CDR2 YSLEER. CDR3 in DNA: TGCGCCAGCAGCCAAGTGTACGGGAGGGCGGCCATTCAGTACTTC. It encodes CASSQVYGRAAIQYF.

This clone was observed a single time. The chain joins TRBV29-1 to TRBJ2-7; 8 bases map to TRBD1. Germline values: CDR1 SQVTM, CDR2 ANQGSEA. There are 16 residues in the CDR3. The V segment lost 6 bases and the J segment 3 bases; nucleotides outside the gene matches: 16. The DNA for the CDR3 is TGCAGCGTCGCCCGTAGGACAGGGCCGCTCCTCTACGAGCAGTACTTC. It codes for CSVARRTGPLLYEQYF.

The J gene is TRBJ1-5, the V gene TRBV27; D might be TRBD1 (6 bases). In germline, CDR1 is MNHEY, CDR2 SMNVEV (reference sequence). V shed 4 bases and J shed 7 bases, with 14 bases lying between them. This CDR3 contains 14 residues. The CDR3 spells CASSSTGLGQPQHF. CDR3 DNA: TGTGCCAGCAGTTCAACAGGGTTGGGACAGCCCCAGCATTTT.